The 20 T cell receptor beta chains below were found in one sample sequenced in a study of response to subunit inactivated influenza vaccine. TCRdb processed the RT-PCR reads anew with MiXCR; each CDR3 protein has one entry. The repertoire holds approximately 480,000 distinct CDR3 sequences, with roughly 11% as singletons. The source material was PBMCs from blood, sampled 40 to 50 days after vaccination. All receptors derive from a man over 45 who received an inactivated influenza vaccine.

This clonotype was detected only a few times. The chain couples TRBV7-9 to TRBJ2-7; unclear D gene. The CDR3 spans 13 residues. Germline assignment: CDR1 SEHNR and CDR2 FQNEAQ (reference sequence). Deletions cut 3 bases from V and 0 bases from J, with 6 bases between. CDR3 region: CASSFQVSYEQYF. CDR3 sequence (DNA): TGTGCCAGCAGCTTCCAGGTCTCCTACGAGCAGTACTTC.

V and J are TRBV10-3 and TRBJ2-2; D is unclear. The CDR3 is 13 amino acids. Germline V lookup: CDR1 ENHRY, CDR2 SYGVKD. Trimming took 10 bases from V and 1 from J, leaving 10 bases between them. CDR3 sequence reads: CATHAGNTGELFF. For the CDR3, the DNA is TGTGCCACTCACGCAGGGAACACCGGGGAGCTGTTTTTT.

This clonotype has more than one count but fewer than ten. The chain links TRBV12-3 or TRBV12-4 to TRBJ2-7, with 7 nucleotides matching TRBD2. Trimming cost V 6 bases and J 3 bases; bases outside gene matches: 11. The CDR3 runs 15 residues. The CDR3 here is CASSQTGLGFYEQYF. DNA for the CDR3: TGTGCCAGCAGCCAGACCGGACTAGGGTTCTACGAGCAGTACTTC.

This clonotype was picked up a small number of times. The gene calls are TRBV7-9 and TRBJ1-1; D not certain. CDR1 is SEHNR, CDR2 FQNEAQ, per germline (reference sequence). V was shortened by 1 base and J by 1 base, with 10 bases between the two germline ends. This CDR3 spans 15 amino acids. CDR3 in DNA: TGTGCCAGCAGCTTAGAGATTGCAGGGAACACTGAAGCTTTCTTT. Encoded protein: CASSLEIAGNTEAFF. The whole variable domain, filled in from reference TRBV7-9 and TRBJ1-1, reads DTGVSQNPRHKITKRGQNVTFRCDPISEHNRLYWYRQTLGQGPEFLTYFQNEAQLEKSRLLSDRFSAERPKGSFSTLEIQRTEQGDSAMYLCASSLEIAGNTEAFFGQGTRLTVV.

This clonotype has more than one count but fewer than ten. The V call is TRBV7-2, the J call TRBJ2-7, with 9 nucleotides matching TRBD1. The CDR3 loop spans 15 amino acids. From germline, CDR1 is SGHTA and CDR2 FQGNSA. V lost 4 bases to trimming and J lost 3 bases; unmatched junction nucleotides: 7. CDR3 nucleotides: TGTGCCAGCAGCTCCCGGACAGGGGTAAACTACGAGCAGTACTTC. Translating gives CASSSRTGVNYEQYF.

The chain recombines TRBV3-1 with TRBJ1-4; the D is unclear. Trimming pared 3 bases from V and 3 bases from J, leaving 23 bases between. CDR3 size: 19 residues. Germline V lookup: CDR1 LGHDT, CDR2 YNNKEL (reference sequence). CDR3 amino acids: CASSHKVGTQRRPNEKLFF. DNA of the CDR3: TGTGCCAGCAGCCACAAAGTAGGCACCCAGAGAAGACCTAATGAAAAACTGTTTTTT.

The chain combines TRBV10-3 with TRBJ2-1, with TRBD1 identical over 12 bases. The germline V gene encodes CDR1 ENHRY and CDR2 SYGVKD. CDR3 length: 15 residues. V dropped 10 bases and J dropped 6; count of bases not matched to a gene: 10. The CDR3 region is CATGDRGREGNEQFF. CDR3 in DNA: TGTGCCACCGGGGACAGGGGGCGTGAAGGCAATGAGCAGTTCTTC.

Ten or more counts support this clonotype. This chain links TRBV4-1 with TRBJ1-3; tentatively, D is TRBD1 (5 bases). V lost 1 base and J 3 bases, leaving 7 bases between the germline ends. The CDR3 covers 14 residues. Germline values: CDR1 MGHRA, CDR2 YSYEKL. As DNA, the CDR3 is TGCGCCAGCAGCCAAGCGGGGCTTGGAAACACCATATATTTT. Translation gives CASSQAGLGNTIYF.

The table lists this clonotype with many counts. The CDR3: CASSLARDPDTQYF. CDR3 bases: TGCGCCAGCAGCTTGGCCCGGGATCCAGATACGCAGTATTTT. The chain couples TRBV5-1 to TRBJ2-3; perhaps TRBD2 as D (5 bases). Trimming removed 0 bases from V and 4 bases from J, with 9 bases in between. This CDR3 is 14 amino acids long. The germline gives CDR1 SGHRS, CDR2 YFSETQ. Full variable domain (rest looked up from reference TRBV5-1 and TRBJ2-3): KAGVTQTPRYLIKTRGQQVTLSCSPISGHRSVSWYQQTPGQGLQFLFEYFSETQRNKGNFPGRFSGRQFSNSRSEMNVSTLELGDSALYLCASSLARDPDTQYFGPGTRLTVL.

This clonotype was seen repeatedly, ten times or more. This sequence joins TRBV28 and TRBJ2-7; either TRBD1 or TRBD2 may supply D (6 bases each). Germline V gene lookup returns CDR1 MDHEN and CDR2 SYDVKM. Trimming left V 4 bases short and J 3 bases short, with 16 bases between. The CDR3 length is 15 residues. The CDR3 nucleotides are TGTGCCAGCAGTTACTCGCGAGGGGGACTCTACGAGCAGTACTTC. Amino acid sequence: CASSYSRGGLYEQYF.

In its sample, this clonotype was seen many times. The chain joins TRBV12-3 or TRBV12-4 to TRBJ2-1; D is undetermined. The germline V and J ends were trimmed by 1 base and 8 bases, with 9 bases remaining between them. The CDR3 length is 13 residues. The CDR3 DNA reads TGTGCCAGCAGTTTAGGGCTGGCCCATGAGCAGTTCTTC. Its translation is CASSLGLAHEQFF.

The chain joins TRBV5-1 to TRBJ1-1; TRBD1 is a possible D gene (5 bases). This CDR3 has 14 amino acids. V lost 4 bases and J 1 base, leaving 11 bases between the germline ends. Germline V gene sequence: CDR1 SGHRS, CDR2 YFSETQ. CDR3 region: CASSRRGGNTEAFF. CDR3 in DNA: TGCGCCAGCAGCCGCCGTGGGGGGAACACTGAAGCTTTCTTT.

This clonotype was recorded a few times. This rearrangement joins TRBV15 to TRBJ2-7; D might be TRBD1 (5 bases). The CDR3 is made up of 16 amino acids. Germline V CDR1 and CDR2: LNHNV, YYDKDF (reference sequence). Trimming pared 0 bases from V and 2 bases from J, leaving 14 bases between. The CDR3, as DNA: TGTGCCACCAGCAGAGATTTGGGGCCCAGAACCTACGAGCAGTACTTC. It yields the protein CATSRDLGPRTYEQYF.

This clonotype was seen more than once but under ten times. The chain carries TRBV29-1 and TRBJ1-1, with a tentative D call TRBD1 (5 bases). The CDR3 spans 14 residues. Between the trimmed V and J ends, which lost 4 bases and 6 bases, there was a span of 18 bases. The germline gives CDR1 SQVTM, CDR2 ANQGSEA. CDR3 nucleotide sequence: TGCAGCGTTGGTATCGGCGGGGGGGATTCTGAAGCTTTCTTT. Translated: CSVGIGGGDSEAFF. The whole variable domain, remainder taken from reference TRBV29-1 and TRBJ1-1, is SAVISQKPSRDICQRGTSLTIQCQVDSQVTMMFWYRQQPGQSLTLIATANQGSEATYESGFVIDKFPISRPNLTFSTLTVSNMSPEDSSIYLCSVGIGGGDSEAFFGQGTRLTVV.

There are a few counts of this clonotype. The chain employs TRBV7-9 and TRBJ1-6; D is unresolved. Trimming took off 5 bases at V and 0 bases at J, with 2 bases between the two ends. CDR3 length equals 13 residues. In germline, CDR1 is SEHNR, CDR2 FQNEAQ (reference sequence). The CDR3 loop reads CASSVSYNSPLHF. The DNA for the CDR3 is TGTGCCAGCAGCGTCTCCTATAATTCACCCCTCCACTTT.

This clonotype appeared a few times. The chain recombines TRBV5-4 with TRBJ1-6, with 7 bases lining up with TRBD1. This CDR3 spans 15 amino acids. Germline CDR1 is SGHNT and CDR2 is YYREEE (reference sequence). V shed 1 base, J shed 4 bases, and the junction held 2 bases outside the gene matches. The CDR3 region has the DNA TGTGCCAGCAGCTTGACGGGACAGTATAATTCACCCCTCCACTTT. Protein product: CASSLTGQYNSPLHF.

Comments on this clonotype: A clone one base away is much larger, so this may be a read error. The chain carries TRBV20-1 and TRBJ2-5; 9 nucleotides agree with TRBD2. The V gene's germline CDR1 is DFQATT and CDR2 SNEGSKA (reference sequence). CDR3 size: 16 residues. Here the CDR3 DNA reads TGCTGTGCCAGGGGGAGTGGCGGGAGGGACCAAGAGACCCAGTACTTC. Its protein is CCARGSGGRDQETQYF.

Here the CDR3 reads CASSLARGIYEQYF. The CDR3 nucleotides are TGCGCCAGCAGCTTGGCTAGGGGTATCTACGAGCAGTACTTC. The chain is built from TRBV5-1 and TRBJ2-7, with D possibly TRBD1 on 5 matching bases. Trimming shortened V by 0 bases and J by 3 bases, and 10 bases separated the two germline ends. Germline CDR1 is SGHRS and CDR2 is YFSETQ. The CDR3 loop spans 14 amino acids.

Many counts were recorded for this clonotype. In DNA, the CDR3 is TGCAGTGGGGGGAGAGACCTAAAGACCCAGTACTTC. Its protein is CSGGRDLKTQYF. The chain carries TRBV20-1 and TRBJ2-5, with D perhaps TRBD1 or TRBD2 (5 bases each). Germline loops: CDR1 DFQATT, CDR2 SNEGSKA (reference sequence). This CDR3 has 12 residues. Trimming pared 7 bases from V and 6 bases from J, leaving 15 bases between.

The rearrangement links TRBV7-9 to TRBJ1-6; tentatively, D is TRBD1 (5 bases). Germline CDR1 is SEHNR and CDR2 is FQNEAQ (reference sequence). The CDR3 extends over 16 amino acids. Trimming took off 4 bases at V and 1 base at J, with 11 bases between the two ends. CDR3 bases: TGTGCCAGCAGCTCTCAGACAGCGTCCTATAATTCACCCCTCCACTTT. It translates to CASSSQTASYNSPLHF.